This is a list of T cell receptor beta chains from one sample in a study of cytomegalovirus exposure and HLA in healthy donors. Method: immunoSEQ multiplex PCR; TCRdb's copy keeps in-frame clones and lacks some. The profile shows about 64,000 clones, about 90% of them singletons. The sequenced material came from PBMCs. The receptors come from a woman aged 18-29 years in good health and CMV-seronegative. CDR3s include the opening cysteine and the closing phenylalanine or tryptophan. D genes are given only for firm matches. Clone sizes are given selectively: once, few, many, or a class where the clone is expanded.

>TRBJ2-4|TRBV6-6|once|-
TGTGCCAGCAGTTCGACAGGGACTCGAGCCAAAAACATTCAGTACTTC
CASSSTGTRAKNIQYF
>TRBJ1-2|TRBV28|-|-
TGTGCCAGCAGTTCCTCCGGGACTGACTACTATGGCTACACCTTC
CASSSSGTDYYGYTF
>TRBJ1-6|TRBV10-3|-|-
TGTGCCATCAGTGAGTCGTCGGGTTACAATTCACCCCTCCACTTT
CAISESSGYNSPLHF
>TRBJ2-2|TRBV15|-|TRBD1
TGTGCCACCAGCAGAGGACAGGGGATGAACACCGGGGAGCTGTTTTTT
CATSRGQGMNTGELFF
>TRBJ1-1|TRBV7-8|-|-
TGTGCCAGCAGCTTACACTTTCTGAACACTGAAGCTTTCTTT
CASSLHFLNTEAFF
>TRBJ1-2|TRBV29-1|-|TRBD1
TGCAGCGTTCTTCCCCCTACCGGGACAGGGAGGGACGGCTACACCTTC
CSVLPPTGTGRDGYTF
>TRBJ2-1|TRBV5-1|-|TRBD2
TGCGCCAGCAGCTACAGCGGGGGGAGGAATGAGCAGTTCTTC
CASSYSGGRNEQFF
>TRBJ2-7|TRBV4-1|-|-
TGCGCCAGCAGCCCGTCGGGAGTTATCTACGAGCAGTACTTC
CASSPSGVIYEQYF
>TRBJ2-1|TRBV10-3|-|TRBD2
TGTGCCATCAGCGTAGTGCGGACTAGCGGGGGGTATGAGCAGTTCTTC
CAISVVRTSGGYEQFF
>TRBJ1-4|TRBV28|-|-
TGTGCCAGCAGGATGACAGGAGTCGCAACTAATGAAAAACTGTTTTTT
CASRMTGVATNEKLFF
>TRBJ2-5|TRBV9|-|TRBD1
TGTGCCAGCAGCGTAGCGGGACAGGGGGTCACTTTTTGGGGAGAGACCCAGTACTTC
CASSVAGQGVTFWGETQYF
>TRBJ1-3|TRBV7-2|-|-
TGTGCCAGCAGCTCCAGACATAGCTCTGGAAACACCATATATTTT
CASSSRHSSGNTIYF
>TRBJ2-3|TRBV15|-|TRBD2
TGTGCCACCAGCAGGGGGGAGCGGGAAAGCACAGATACGCAGTATTTT
CATSRGERESTDTQYF
>TRBJ2-3|TRBV11-3|-|TRBD2
TGTGCCAGCAGCTCCTCCTTTAGCGGGAGCACAGATACGCAGTATTTT
CASSSSFSGSTDTQYF
>TRBJ2-2|TRBV20-1|-|TRBD1
TGCAGCCAGGGGGCCGGGGAGCTGTTTTTT
CSQGAGELFF
>TRBJ2-6|TRBV27|-|TRBD1
TGTGCCAGCAGTTCCCGACAGGGGGTGTCTGGGGCCAACGTCCTGACTTTC
CASSSRQGVSGANVLTF
>TRBJ1-5|TRBV30|-|-
TGTGCCTGGGGGAGGGCCGCTAACAATCAGCCCCAGCATTTT
CAWGRAANNQPQHF
>TRBJ1-4|TRBV21-1|-|-
TGTGCCAGCAGTACAGCGGTTTCGGACGGAGGTAATGAAAAACTGTTTTTT
CASSTAVSDGGNEKLFF
>TRBJ2-7|TRBV7-2|once|-
TGTGCCAGCAGCCATAAGACAGGAATGAACTACGAGCAGTACTTC
CASSHKTGMNYEQYF
>TRBJ2-5|TRBV2|-|TRBD1
TGTGCCAGCAGTGTTGGGACAGGTGCCCAAGAGACCCAGTACTTC
CASSVGTGAQETQYF
>TRBJ1-4|TRBV5-5|-|-
TGTGCCAGCAGCTTGTATCTAAATGAAAAACTGTTTTTT
CASSLYLNEKLFF
>TRBJ2-3|TRBV6-4|-|TRBD1
TGTGCCAGCAGTGACGGGGCAGGGGGCATCGATACGCAGTATTTT
CASSDGAGGIDTQYF
>TRBJ1-2|TRBV6-5|-|TRBD1
TGTGCCAGCAGCGAGACAGGGAATGGCTACACCTTC
CASSETGNGYTF
>TRBJ2-7|TRBV7-2|once|TRBD2
TGTGCCAGCGGCACGGGACTATCATACGAGCAGTACTTC
CASGTGLSYEQYF
>TRBJ1-1|TRBV5-1|-|TRBD1
TGCGCCAGCAGCCCCTCGGATGTAACAGGGGGCTACACTGAAGCTTTCTTT
CASSPSDVTGGYTEAFF
>TRBJ2-3|TRBV4-1|-|TRBD1
TGCGCCAGCAGCCAGGGACAGGGGTACACAGATACGCAGTATTTT
CASSQGQGYTDTQYF
>TRBJ2-1|TRBV11-1|-|TRBD1
TGTGCCAGCAGTCCCGACAGGGTGGGGTACTACAATGAGCAGTTCTTC
CASSPDRVGYYNEQFF
>TRBJ2-3|TRBV6-1|once|TRBD2
TGTGCCAGCAGTGTAGCGGGAGGATGGACAGATACGCAGTATTTT
CASSVAGGWTDTQYF
>TRBJ1-1|TRBV5-1|-|TRBD1
TGCGCCAGCGCCGGGACAGGGAACACTGAAGCTTTCTTT
CASAGTGNTEAFF
>TRBJ2-7|TRBV4-1|once|-
TGCGCCAGCAGCCAAGATCTGGGCAGGGTAATCGACGAGCAGTACTTC
CASSQDLGRVIDEQYF
>TRBJ2-3|TRBV4-2|-|TRBD2
TGTGCCAGCAGCCAAGAGGAAGCGGGGGGGCCCGATACGCAGTATTTT
CASSQEEAGGPDTQYF
>TRBJ1-1|TRBV6-5|-|-
TGTGCCAGCAGTCCCGGGACTGAGAACACTGAAGCTTTCTTT
CASSPGTENTEAFF
>TRBJ2-1|TRBV11-2|once|TRBD2
TGTGCCAGCAGCTTACTTAGCGGGAGGGGAGGGCTGTACAATGAGCAGTTCTTC
CASSLLSGRGGLYNEQFF
>TRBJ2-1|TRBV7-2|-|TRBD2
TGTGCCAGCAGCTTAGGGGGGGGACTAGCGGCTAATGAGCAGTTCTTC
CASSLGGGLAANEQFF
>TRBJ1-2|TRBV13|once|-
TGTGCCGGAAAGAGACTCTCAGCTAACTATGGCTACACCTTC
CAGKRLSANYGYTF
>TRBJ1-1|TRBV6-7|-|TRBD1
TGTGCCAGCAGTTACCCTCATGAGGGGGCAAGGGGCACTGAAGCTTTCTTT
CASSYPHEGARGTEAFF
>TRBJ1-6|TRBV6-1|-|-
TGTGCCAGCAGCGAGAGCTCCTATAATTCACCCCTCCACTTT
CASSESSYNSPLHF
>TRBJ2-1|TRBV2|-|-
TGTGCCAGCAGTGAAGAGGGGGGGAGTTTTCATGAGCAGTTCTTC
CASSEEGGSFHEQFF
>TRBJ2-5|TRBV10-2|once|TRBD2
TGCGCCAGCAGAACCGGGACTACGGAGACCCAGTACTTC
CASRTGTTETQYF
>TRBJ1-6|TRBV6-5|-|-
TGTGCCAGCAGTTCCCTGACAGACTCCTATAATTCACCCCTCCACTTT
CASSSLTDSYNSPLHF
>TRBJ1-5|TRBV6-1|-|-
TGTGCCAGCACCCCGGGGGGACAGCCCCAGCATTTT
CASTPGGQPQHF
>TRBJ1-1|TRBV28|-|TRBD1
TGTGCCAGCAGTTACCGGGACAGCCTTGAAGCTTTCTTT
CASSYRDSLEAFF
>TRBJ2-7|TRBV6-1|-|-
TGTGCCAGCAGCTCTTCCGGGAACCCGTACGAGCAGTACTTC
CASSSSGNPYEQYF
>TRBJ2-7|TRBV19|-|-
TGTGCCAGTAGTCTCCCGAGCTACCACCTGTCCTACGAGCAGTACTTC
CASSLPSYHLSYEQYF
>TRBJ2-7|TRBV7-9|few|-
TGTGCCAGCAGCTTAGGGCTACCGACTCTCTACGAGCAGTACTTC
CASSLGLPTLYEQYF
>TRBJ1-3|TRBV2|once|TRBD1
TGTGCCAGCAGTGTACAGGGGGATTCTGGAAACACCATATATTTT
CASSVQGDSGNTIYF
>TRBJ2-2|TRBV4-1|-|-
TGCGCCAGCAGCCAAGTTCTAGGCCCCCCCGGGGAGCTGTTTTTT
CASSQVLGPPGELFF
>TRBJ2-5|TRBV7-3|-|TRBD1
TGTGCCAGCAGCCCTGAAGCCGGACAGGTTGGGTGGGAGACCCAGTACTTC
CASSPEAGQVGWETQYF
>TRBJ2-3|TRBV7-3|-|TRBD2
TGTGCCAGCAGCTTGAGGTCTAGCGGGGCAGATACGCAGTATTTT
CASSLRSSGADTQYF
>TRBJ1-1|TRBV5-4|-|TRBD1
TGTGCCAGCAGCTCATACAGGGGTTCCACTGAAGCTTTCTTT
CASSSYRGSTEAFF
>TRBJ2-1|TRBV4-2|-|TRBD2
TGTGCCAGCAGCCAAGTGGGCCGGACTAGCGGGCCGGTGGAGCAGTTCTTC
CASSQVGRTSGPVEQFF
>TRBJ1-3|TRBV7-9|once|-
TGTGCCAGCAGCTTAATTTCAGGGCCAACTGGAAACACCATATATTTT
CASSLISGPTGNTIYF
>TRBJ2-1|TRBV14|once|TRBD2
TGTGCCAGCAGCCAAGGGCTGGGGACTAGCGGGGACAATGAGCAGTTCTTC
CASSQGLGTSGDNEQFF
>TRBJ1-3|TRBV27|-|-
TGTGCCAGCAGTCTGATGGCTTCTGGAAACACCATATATTTT
CASSLMASGNTIYF
>TRBJ2-2|TRBV5-8|-|-
TGTGCCAGCAGCAACAGGGAAACCGGGGAGCTGTTTTTT
CASSNRETGELFF
>TRBJ2-5|TRBV5-1|-|TRBD2
TGCGCCAGCAGCCAGACTAGCGGGGGACTCAAAGAGACCCAGTACTTC
CASSQTSGGLKETQYF
>TRBJ2-5|TRBV15|-|-
TGTGCCACCAGCAGAGATGGGGGCGCGGGGGCTTCAGAGACCCAGTACTTC
CATSRDGGAGASETQYF
>TRBJ2-7|TRBV7-2|-|-
TGTGCCAGCAGCTTAGCTAGCGGACGGGTAGAGCAGTACTTC
CASSLASGRVEQYF
>TRBJ2-3|TRBV4-3|-|TRBD2
TGCGCCAGCAGCCCCAGCGGGGCCTCCGAAGATACGCAGTATTTT
CASSPSGASEDTQYF
>TRBJ2-1|TRBV4-1|-|-
TGCGCCAGCAGCCAAGTCGGAGAATCGCCTTACAATGAGCAGTTCTTC
CASSQVGESPYNEQFF